The rows below give T cell receptor beta chains drawn from one sample of a study of blood T cell repertoires in COVID-19. Measured with immunoSEQ multiplex PCR; TCRdb has only the in-frame clones, and not every one. Of roughly 500,000 clones listed, roughly 89% are singletons. The sample consisted of peripheral blood. The receptors were sampled from a man in his late teens or twenties with COVID-19, enrolled during active disease. The conserved cysteine and the conserved F or W are not part of the CDR3 here.

j_gene	v_gene	len	CDR3aa
TRBJ2-3	TRBV2	13	ASSEALQFTDTQY
TRBJ1-3	TRBV19	12	ASSMAGTGNTIY
TRBJ1-2	TRBV6-5	13	ASTGPGQGIGGYT
TRBJ2-3	TRBV28	11	ASSPQSRLAQY
TRBJ2-7	TRBV3-1/TRBV3-2	12	ASSPSTGLYEQY
TRBJ2-1	TRBV10-2	11	ASRLPPYNEQF
TRBJ1-2	TRBV6-1	13	ASSSGGVSGYGYT
TRBJ2-3	TRBV7-2	12	ASKAGLVTDTQY
TRBJ1-2	TRBV29-1	14	SVEPRGHGGSSGYT
TRBJ2-2	TRBV5-6	15	ASSLRVADPNTGELF
TRBJ1-4	TRBV24-1	11	ATSDALDEKLF
TRBJ2-1	TRBV6-5	11	ASSYFRENEQF
TRBJ2-7	TRBV6-6	13	ASSSLAGGPYEQY
TRBJ1-1	TRBV4-2	11	ASSQDNGREAF
TRBJ2-4	TRBV2	13	ASSGPLGGGNIQY
TRBJ1-4	TRBV5-5	14	ASSLVLIMEGEKLF
TRBJ2-1	TRBV18	16	ASSPPRTPESSYNEQF
TRBJ2-3	TRBV2	15	ASSDYTRGGRTDTQY
TRBJ2-3	TRBV7-8	14	ASSRERQASTDTQY
TRBJ1-2	TRBV30	12	AWSNMGRGSGYT
TRBJ2-7	TRBV12-3/TRBV12-4	11	ASSFAENYEQY
TRBJ2-3	TRBV3-1/TRBV3-2	13	ASSLAGVRTDTQY
TRBJ2-7	TRBV20-1	11	SASAGDSYEQY
TRBJ2-3	TRBV18	13	ASSQQRDGTDTQY
TRBJ2-1	TRBV5-1	13	ASSPAGGSYNEQF
TRBJ2-1	TRBV5-8	13	ASNLGPSGNNEQF
TRBJ2-2	TRBV5-4	13	ASSLTTEPGGELF
TRBJ1-1	TRBV18	12	ASSYQTGNTEAF
TRBJ2-3	TRBV5-3	13	ARSSTGGWTDTQY
TRBJ2-7	TRBV16	11	ASSQRQGYEQY
TRBJ2-1	TRBV7-2	10	ASSLERERQF
TRBJ2-2	TRBV27	13	ASSSDTANTGELF
TRBJ1-1	TRBV13	11	ARPGDWNTEAF
TRBJ2-1	TRBV3-1/TRBV3-2	13	ASSKGNRGPEGKF
TRBJ1-5	TRBV28	12	ASSSGGAGQPQH
TRBJ1-1	TRBV9	13	ASSVGGQLNTEAF
TRBJ2-5	TRBV19	13	ASSATKLKQETQY
TRBJ2-7	TRBV5-1	7	ATLYEQY
TRBJ2-7	TRBV12-3/TRBV12-4	10	ASSSSYYEQY
TRBJ1-5	TRBV10-2	14	ASRDDRGGPNQPQH
TRBJ2-3	TRBV5-1	11	ASRGEGTDTQY
TRBJ2-7	TRBV27	11	ASVAGGGYEQY
TRBJ2-7	TRBV7-2	12	ASKRQGGSYEQY
TRBJ1-3	TRBV6-5	13	ASSYSPGGRDTIY
TRBJ1-1	TRBV7-9	11	ASSPGGDTEAF
TRBJ1-2	TRBV4-1	19	ASSLGPFQADPARGYYGYT
TRBJ1-5	TRBV5-8	13	ASSLGQGGNQPQH
TRBJ2-2	TRBV2	12	ASSLDRNTGELF
TRBJ2-3	TRBV5-1	13	ASSLIAGGTDTQY
TRBJ1-1	TRBV12-3/TRBV12-4	11	ASNEQGATEAF
TRBJ1-1	TRBV7-9	14	ASSLAGTGANTEAF
TRBJ1-1	TRBV5-6	10	ASSPRETEAF
TRBJ1-2	TRBV10-2	11	ASSETGLYGYT
TRBJ1-2	TRBV6-5	12	ASSYSGVSYGYT
TRBJ2-7	TRBV15	13	ATSRDRNYAYEQY
TRBJ2-3	TRBV27	14	ASSSLFAGETDTQY
TRBJ2-7	TRBV6-5	11	ASSPDTSYEQY
TRBJ1-2	TRBV6-5	12	ASSPDITPYGYT
TRBJ2-1	TRBV11-2	12	ASSSTGYGNEQF